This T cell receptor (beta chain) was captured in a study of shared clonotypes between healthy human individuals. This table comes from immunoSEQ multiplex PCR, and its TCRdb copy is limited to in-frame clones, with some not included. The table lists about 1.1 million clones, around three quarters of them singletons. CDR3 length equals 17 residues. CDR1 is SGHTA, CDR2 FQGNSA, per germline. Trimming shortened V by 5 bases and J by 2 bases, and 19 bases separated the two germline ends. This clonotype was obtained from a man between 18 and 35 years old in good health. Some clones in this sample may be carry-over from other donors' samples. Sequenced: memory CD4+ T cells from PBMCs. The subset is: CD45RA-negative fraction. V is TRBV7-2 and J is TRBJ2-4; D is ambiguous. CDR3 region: CASSPGLPLSTKNIQYF. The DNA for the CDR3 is TGTGCCAGCAGCCCCGGGCTTCCCCTCTCAACCAAAAACATTCAGTACTTC.